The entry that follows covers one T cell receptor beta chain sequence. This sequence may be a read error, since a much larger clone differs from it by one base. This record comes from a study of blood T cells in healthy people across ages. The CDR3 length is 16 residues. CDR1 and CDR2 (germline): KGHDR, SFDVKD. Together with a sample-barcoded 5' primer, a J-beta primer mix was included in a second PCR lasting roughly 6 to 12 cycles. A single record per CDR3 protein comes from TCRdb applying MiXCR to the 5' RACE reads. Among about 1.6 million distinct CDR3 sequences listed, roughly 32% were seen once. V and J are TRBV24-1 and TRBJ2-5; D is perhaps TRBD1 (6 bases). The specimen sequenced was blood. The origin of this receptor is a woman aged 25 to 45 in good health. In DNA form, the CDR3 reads TGTACCACCAGTGATCAAAACACAGGGCCCGGGGAGACCCAGTACTTC. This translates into CTTSDQNTGPGETQYF.